Listed below are T cell receptor beta chains from one sample, sequenced in a study of T cell responses to AZD1222 COVID-19 vaccine. This table comes from immunoSEQ multiplex PCR, and its TCRdb copy is limited to in-frame clones, with some not included. The sample lists about 75,000 clones, around 86% seen once, with around 19% in the top ten. The specimen comprised peripheral blood, sampled 28 days after the second AZD1222 dose. Every receptor here comes from an adult who received the AZD1222 COVID-19 vaccine. Both conserved end residues are part of each CDR3. The order of the fields is J gene, V gene, D gene, clone size, CDR3 DNA, CDR3 protein. A D gene is named only where the DNA matches it firmly. Clone size appears in some rows only: once, few, many, or a class for an expanded clone.

TRBJ1-1 TRBV30 . few TGTGCCTGGAGTGTAGGACGGTCCACCCCGGGAGCTTTCTTT CAWSVGRSTPGAFF
TRBJ1-1 TRBV9 . . TGTGCCAGCAGCCTTATTGACAGACCGAACACTGAAGCTTTCTTT CASSLIDRPNTEAFF
TRBJ1-5 TRBV28 . . TGTGCCAGCAGTTTCGATAGCAATCAGCCCCAGCATTTT CASSFDSNQPQHF
TRBJ1-5 TRBV7-2 . . TGTGCCAGCAGCTTAGTTGTGGGGGGTTTAAATCAGCCCCAGCATTTT CASSLVVGGLNQPQHF
TRBJ1-2 TRBV11-1 . . TGTGCCAGCAGCCACCCGGGTAACTATGGCTACACCTTC CASSHPGNYGYTF
TRBJ1-1 TRBV27 . . TGTGCCAGCAGACTTAAGGGGCTGGTGACTGAAGCTTTCTTT CASRLKGLVTEAFF
TRBJ2-5 TRBV18 . . TGTGCCAGCTCACCAGGCCAGAACCAAGAGACCCAGTACTTC CASSPGQNQETQYF
TRBJ1-2 TRBV20-1 . . TGCAGTGCTCTAGACTATGGCTACACCTTC CSALDYGYTF
TRBJ2-5 TRBV29-1 TRBD2 . TGCAGCGTTGTAGCGGGGGCCCAAGAGACCCAGTACTTC CSVVAGAQETQYF
TRBJ2-5 TRBV24-1 TRBD1 . TGTGCCACCTCAAAAGGGGCAGGGGGCGTCGGGACCCAGTACTTC CATSKGAGGVGTQYF
TRBJ2-7 TRBV3-1/TRBV3-2 TRBD1 . TGTGCCAGCAGCACCGACAGGGGGTCCTACGAGCAGTACTTC CASSTDRGSYEQYF
TRBJ1-1 TRBV28 . once TGTGCCAGCAGTCCACCCTCAAGGGGCGTCCGAGCTTTCTTT CASSPPSRGVRAFF
TRBJ2-3 TRBV4-3 TRBD2 . TGCGCCAGCAGCCAAACCGGGGGGGGCGGCACAGATACGCAGTATTTT CASSQTGGGGTDTQYF
TRBJ1-5 TRBV2 . . TGTGCCAGCACCAGGGAGGGTTTTGGCAATCAGCCCCAGCATTTT CASTREGFGNQPQHF
TRBJ1-1 TRBV5-6 . . TGTGCCAGCAGCTTGATACGGCCGCCCACTGAAGCTTTCTTT CASSLIRPPTEAFF
TRBJ2-7 TRBV9 . once TGTGCCAGCAGCCCTTCTGTGGGGGCGACACCCTACGAGCAGTACTTC CASSPSVGATPYEQYF
TRBJ2-1 TRBV7-3 . . TGTGCCAGCAGCTTAGCACAGGGTTGGAATGAGCAGTTCTTC CASSLAQGWNEQFF
TRBJ2-7 TRBV5-1 TRBD1 . TGCGCCAGCAGCTCGGCAGGGGGCGAGCAGTACTTC CASSSAGGEQYF
TRBJ1-2 TRBV28 TRBD1 once TGTGCCAGCAGTTCAACAGGGGCTTATGGCTACACCTTC CASSSTGAYGYTF
TRBJ2-1 TRBV11-3 . . TGTGCCAGCAGCCTATCAAGGACTATCGGTGAGCAGTTCTTC CASSLSRTIGEQFF
TRBJ2-1 TRBV2 . few TGTGCCAGTTTAATCAGGGGTGCTGAGCAGTTCTTC CASLIRGAEQFF
TRBJ1-1 TRBV29-1 . once TGCAGCGTTGTTGCATCGAACACTGAAGCTTTCTTT CSVVASNTEAFF
TRBJ1-3 TRBV6-5 . . TGTACCAGCAGCCGGACGGACTCTGGAAACACCATATATTTT CTSSRTDSGNTIYF
TRBJ1-2 TRBV6-5 TRBD1 . TGTGCCAGCAGTTCACAGGGGGTGGCTGGCTACACCTTC CASSSQGVAGYTF
TRBJ1-6 TRBV10-1 . . TGCGCCACCGACAAGAGCTCCTATAATTCACCCCTCCACTTT CATDKSSYNSPLHF
TRBJ2-2 TRBV5-1 . . TGCGCCAGCAGCTCTAAGGGAGAAATCGGGGAGCTGTTTTTT CASSSKGEIGELFF
TRBJ2-1 TRBV7-2 TRBD2 . TGTGCCAGCAGCTTACTAGCGGGGGGACCGGGCAATGAGCAGTTCTTC CASSLLAGGPGNEQFF
TRBJ2-1 TRBV29-1 TRBD2 . TGCAGCGTAGCCGGGACTAGCGGGGGAAATGAGCAGTTCTTC CSVAGTSGGNEQFF
TRBJ2-3 TRBV14 . . TGTGCCAGCAGCCTAGGACGGACGGGCACAGATACGCAGTATTTT CASSLGRTGTDTQYF
TRBJ2-7 TRBV29-1 . . TGCAGCGCTTATACTAGTATCGAGCAGTACTTC CSAYTSIEQYF
TRBJ2-2 TRBV4-1 TRBD1 . TGCGCCAGCAGCCGTCAGGGGCAGGGGGTAACCGGGGAGCTGTTTTTT CASSRQGQGVTGELFF
TRBJ1-2 TRBV9 . . TGTGCCAGCAGCGCAAATTGGGGCTACACCTTC CASSANWGYTF
TRBJ1-4 TRBV7-9 . . TGTGCCAGCAGCTCCCGCGGGACACCTTCTAATGAAAAACTGTTTTTT CASSSRGTPSNEKLFF
TRBJ1-5 TRBV19 . . TGTGCCAGTAGTGTGCAGCCTTATAGCAATCAGCCCCAGCATTTT CASSVQPYSNQPQHF
TRBJ1-6 TRBV29-1 TRBD1 . TGCAGCGTTGTAGACAAGGGGGCGGATTCACCCCTCCACTTT CSVVDKGADSPLHF
TRBJ2-1 TRBV5-1 . . TGCGCCAGCAGCTGGACAGATTCGAACAATGAGCAGTTCTTC CASSWTDSNNEQFF
TRBJ2-1 TRBV5-1 TRBD2 . TGCGCCAGCAGCTTGGAGGCTAGCGGGGGAGATGAGCAGTTCTTC CASSLEASGGDEQFF
TRBJ1-1 TRBV28 . . TGTGCCAGCAGAATGGGTCCTCGCCCCAACACTGAAGCTTTCTTT CASRMGPRPNTEAFF
TRBJ1-1 TRBV24-1 TRBD1 . TGTGCCACCAGTGATTCGTGGAGGGGGCTGTTCTTT CATSDSWRGLFF
TRBJ1-6 TRBV27 . . TGTGCCAGCAGTTTCTGGGGCTCACCCCTCCACTTT CASSFWGSPLHF
TRBJ2-1 TRBV27 TRBD2 . TGTGCCAGCAGTTTATTGGCTAGCGGGGGGGATGAGCAGTTCTTC CASSLLASGGDEQFF